The T cell receptor (beta chain) described here comes from a study of blood T cell repertoires in COVID-19 (dated by TCRdb to the early 2020s). Regarding the research as a whole: Samples from collaborators originated in the United States, Italy and Spain and spanned both the acute and convalescent phases of COVID-19. The dataset comprised deeply sampled blood TCRbeta repertoires from subjects exposed to, actively infected with, or recovered from COVID-19. A freely available public database, intended as a resource for researchers studying the immune response to SARS-CoV-2, is where the repertoires were released. HLA class I and class II types, where available, came from metadata supplied by the sample provider rather than from assay-based typing. Samples were obtained from the ongoing ImmuneRACE study (first 160 participants) and from 1,254 subjects provided by 6 global collaborators. Sample metadata almost always included a de-identified subject ID, COVID-19 status, age in years and sex. The material from the prospective study consisted of cDNA or gDNA derived from T cells, B-cell-depleted T cells, or PBMCs.

The immunoSEQ Assay, a bias-controlled multiplex PCR, was used to amplify TCRbeta CDR3 regions from genomic DNA. The authors' pipeline ran thus. The number of nucleated cells in each sample was estimated from the amplification of reference gene primers within the assay. Sequence reads were collapsed and filtered to measure the absolute abundance of every unique TCRbeta CDR3 rearrangement. For each sample, productive Simpson clonality was calculated as the square root of Simpson's diversity index over productive rearrangements. The immuneACCESS repertoire file appears here via TCRdb, limited to in-frame rearrangements. These files lack a portion of the clones; in checked studies, under half of the deficit traces to unresolved V genes, and the cause of the others is not known. The V and J calls and clone size come from that table; D and trimming were worked out from the DNA. Counted in this sample were fewer than 250,000 clones; 83% of them appeared once. The ten largest clonotypes hold 5.5% of the sample.

Whole blood was collected in K2EDTA tubes by collaborating institutions according to the institutions' own protocols. For TCRbeta analysis, collaborators shipped samples as frozen whole blood, isolated PBMCs, or DNA extracted from either of those sample types. This clone occurred a few times. Its binding antigen is unknown. Base quality data are lacking; no much larger clone is found one base away. Findings and caveats that apply to the study as a whole: Clinical and demographic metadata were provided uncurated, with the amount varying by source and participant.

Per the germline V gene, MDHEN is the CDR1 and SYDVKM is the CDR2. Measured from the cysteine to the phenylalanine, the CDR3 is 12 residues long. The DNA shown is the 36-base CDR3, in frame from base 1. The V and J ends are trimmed by 7 bases and 4 bases, leaving 11 bases between them. The sample was peripheral blood. The origin of this receptor is a human donor in a cohort sampled during active COVID-19. The rearranged chain carries TRBV28 and TRBJ2-7; confidence is insufficient to name the D gene. The nucleotide sequence is given as TGTGCCAGCAAACCCACCAGGTACGAGCAGTACTTC. The translation is CASKPTRYEQYF. With the portions outside the CDR3 filled from the reference TRBV28 and TRBJ2-7 genes, the complete variable region becomes DVKVTQSSRYLVKRTGEKVFLECVQDMDHENMFWYRQDPGLGLRLIYFSYDVKMKEKGDIPEGYSVSREKKERFSLILESASTNQTSMYLCASKPTRYEQYFGPGTRLTVT.